This T cell receptor (beta chain) came from a study of T cells after yellow fever vaccination. Points from the study as a whole: The secondary response was weaker but peaked faster, day 5 versus 15.

TCR cDNA, made by 5'RACE template switching, carried an added universal primer site and UMIs. Via MiXCR, TCRdb re-called the 5' RACE reads, giving one row per CDR3 protein. The top ten clones hold approximately 3.4% of a sample with 340,000 or so distinct CDR3 sequences, around an eighth of them seen once. For this clonotype: Its antigen is as yet unknown.

The CDR3 has 14 residues. Per the germline V gene, CDR1 is MNHEY and CDR2 is SVGEGT. Trimming left V 5 bases short and J 1 base short, with 11 bases between. Source: CD4+ T cells sorted from PBMCs, taken 15 days after the yellow fever booster vaccination. The TCR sequence derives from a man aged 18 to 30 who received the YFV17D yellow fever vaccine. V is TRBV6-2 or TRBV6-3 and J is TRBJ1-1; maybe TRBD1 (5 bases). The CDR3 sequence is CASSPGTENTEAFF. Here the CDR3 DNA reads TGTGCCAGCAGTCCCGGGACGGAGAACACTGAAGCTTTCTTT.